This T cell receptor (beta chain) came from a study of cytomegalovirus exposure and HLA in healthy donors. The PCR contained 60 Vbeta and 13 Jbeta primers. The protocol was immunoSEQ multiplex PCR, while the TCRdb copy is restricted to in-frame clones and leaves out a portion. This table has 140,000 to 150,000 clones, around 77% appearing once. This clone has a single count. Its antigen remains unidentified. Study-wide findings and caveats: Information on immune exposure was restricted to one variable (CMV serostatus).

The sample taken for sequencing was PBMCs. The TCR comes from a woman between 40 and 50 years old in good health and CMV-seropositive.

The CDR3, as DNA: TGTGCCAGCAGGGGATCCGGAGGTTCGGGTGAAAAACTGTTTTTT. It translates to CASRGSGGSGEKLFF. V gene TRBV28 combines with J gene TRBJ1-4; D is unresolved. The germline gives CDR1 MDHEN, CDR2 SYDVKM. The CDR3 is made up of 15 amino acids. The V end was cut by 6 bases, the J end by 7 bases, with 18 bases between.